The 20 T cell receptor beta chains below were found in one sample sequenced in a study of blood T cells in healthy people across ages. The use of a sample-barcoded 5' primer and a J-beta primer mix characterized a second PCR of roughly 6 to 12 cycles. TCRdb reprocessed the 5' RACE reads with MiXCR, giving one entry per CDR3 protein. The data show about 780,000 distinct CDR3 sequences, about 45% seen once. Sequenced sample: blood. The receptors derive from an older man in good health.

The rearrangement links TRBV7-2 to TRBJ2-1; D unclear. Trimming removed 6 bases from V and 4 bases from J, with 13 bases in between. The CDR3 runs to 14 residues. CDR1 and CDR2 from the germline V gene are SGHTA and FQGNSA. The CDR3 region has the DNA TGTGCCAGCAGGACGTTGACTCCTTACAATGAGCAGTTCTTC. Amino acids: CASRTLTPYNEQFF. Filled out from reference TRBV7-2 and TRBJ2-1, the complete variable domain reads GAGVSQSPSNKVTEKGKDVELRCDPISGHTALYWYRQSLGQGLEFLIYFQGNSAPDKSGLPSDRFSAERTGGSVSTLTIQRTQQEDSAVYLCASRTLTPYNEQFFGPGTRLTVL.

The V call is TRBV4-2, the J call TRBJ2-3; weak D call: TRBD2 (8 bases). Trimming removed 0 bases from V and 2 bases from J, with 18 bases in between. The CDR3 spans 18 residues. Germline loops: CDR1 LGHNA, CDR2 YNFKEQ. The CDR3 reads CASSQEGSGGGFTDTQYF. The CDR3, as DNA: TGTGCCAGCAGCCAAGAGGGTTCGGGAGGGGGCTTCACAGATACGCAGTATTTT.

In regard to this clonotype: A read error may be the cause here, since a much bigger clone is one base away. The rearrangement links TRBV5-6 to TRBJ2-5, with 7 nucleotides matching TRBD2. Trimming at V came to 6 bases and at J to 11 bases, leaving 10 bases not matched to a gene. CDR1 SGHDT and CDR2 YYEEEE come from the germline V gene. The CDR3 loop spans 12 amino acids. DNA of the CDR3: TGTGCCAGCACCCGGGGGGTCGGTGAGCAGTACTTC. It is translated as CASTRGVGEQYF.

The chain links TRBV12-3 or TRBV12-4 to TRBJ1-5; 7 bases line up with TRBD1. Germline trimming cut 7 bases from V and 2 bases from J; bases unmatched to any gene: 5. The CDR3 loop spans 14 amino acids. CDR3 sequence reads: CASIQGGGNQPQHF. CDR3 bases: TGTGCCAGCATCCAGGGGGGGGGCAATCAGCCCCAGCATTTT.

CDR3 sequence: CASRNLRGRGNEQFF. The CDR3 DNA follows: TGCGCCAGCAGGAACCTCCGCGGCAGGGGGAATGAGCAGTTCTTC. The chain is built from TRBV4-1 and TRBJ2-1; 7 nucleotides agree with TRBD1. The length of the CDR3 is 15 residues. Germline-derived CDR1 and CDR2 are MGHRA and YSYEKL. V was clipped by 6 bases and J by 7 bases; unmatched bases: 12.

This clonotype was seen ten or more times. At one of its ends the junction is not consistent with the germline gene, which may arise from a read error. The V gene is TRBV5-1, the J gene TRBJ2-6; TRBD2 matches 8 bases. Germline V gene lookup returns CDR1 SGHRS and CDR2 YFSETQ. This CDR3 has 15 residues. In DNA, the CDR3 is TGTGCCAGCAGCTTAGCGGGGACTGGGGCCAACGTCCTGACTTTC. Encoded protein: CASSLAGTGANVLTF.

The chain joins TRBV28 to TRBJ1-2; 10 positions agree with TRBD1. The J segment lost 12 bases and the V segment lost 5 bases, leaving 9 bases of the junction unmatched. Germline V CDR1 and CDR2: MDHEN, SYDVKM. The CDR3 sequence is 13 residues long. DNA of the CDR3: TGTGCCAGCAGTAGCGACAGGGGGCGAGGCCACACCTTC. Translation: CASSSDRGRGHTF.

This clonotype was counted ten times or more. The chain is built from TRBV29-1 and TRBJ2-5; tentative D call: TRBD1 (7 bases). CDR1 is SQVTM and CDR2 is ANQGSEA in the germline V gene. V lost 7 bases, J lost 9 bases, and 21 bases lay in between. This CDR3 is 13 amino acids long. The DNA for the CDR3 is TGCAGCGCAAGCGGCGGGACAGAGGGGGCCCAGTACTTC. It encodes CSASGGTEGAQYF.

This sequence joins TRBV28 and TRBJ2-5; 10 bases map to TRBD2. The CDR3 is 15 amino acids. With V trimmed by 1 base and J by 11 bases, 10 bases remained unmatched. Germline V gene sequence: CDR1 MDHEN, CDR2 SYDVKM. The CDR3 region has the DNA TGTGCCAGCAGTTTATCGGCTAGCGGGAGAAATGAGCAGTACTTC. Residues: CASSLSASGRNEQYF.

This clonotype was seen a few times. V is TRBV27 and J is TRBJ1-2, with D possibly matching TRBD1 (5 bases). There are 13 residues in the CDR3. The V end lost 5 bases, the J end lost 8 bases, and 15 bases lay between the germline ends. Per germline, CDR1 MNHEY and CDR2 SMNVEV (reference sequence). DNA for the CDR3: TGTGCCAGCAGTATGATACAGGAGGGCGGCTACACCTTC. Protein product: CASSMIQEGGYTF.

This clonotype was counted only a few times. The V gene is TRBV7-8, the J gene TRBJ2-1; D may be TRBD2 (5 bases). The CDR3 contains 15 residues. V was shortened by 1 base and J by 10 bases, with 17 bases between the two germline ends. CDR1 is SGHVS and CDR2 is FQNEAQ in the germline V gene. CDR3 in amino acids: CASSLDTRPTGEQFF. In nucleotides, the CDR3 is TGTGCCAGCAGCTTAGATACTAGGCCAACCGGAGAGCAGTTCTTC.

This clonotype was picked up a small number of times. The V call is TRBV28, the J call TRBJ1-2; D is ambiguous. Looked up from germline, CDR1 is MDHEN and CDR2 is SYDVKM. The ends were cut back, 5 bases at V and 5 bases at J, with 9 bases in the middle. The CDR3 totals 12 residues. This CDR3 is CASSSLRYGYTF. In nucleotides, the CDR3 is TGTGCCAGCAGTAGCCTGAGATATGGCTACACCTTC.

V gene TRBV27 combines with J gene TRBJ1-5; D perhaps matches TRBD1 (5 bases). V was pared by 2 bases and J by 4 bases, with 12 bases between. The CDR3 runs to 15 residues. Germline CDR1 is MNHEY and CDR2 is SMNVEV (reference sequence). The CDR3 loop reads CASSLLAGKNQPQHF. For the CDR3, the DNA is TGTGCCAGCAGTTTACTGGCAGGGAAGAATCAGCCCCAGCATTTT.

V gene TRBV29-1 combines with J gene TRBJ1-1, with D possibly TRBD1 on 5 matching bases. Trimming shortened V by 7 bases and J by 0 bases, and 12 bases separated the two germline ends. CDR1 is SQVTM and CDR2 is ANQGSEA in the germline V gene. This CDR3 region has 13 residues. CDR3 nucleotides: TGCAGCGGCAGTGGGACGGTGAACACTGAAGCTTTCTTT. This translates into CSGSGTVNTEAFF.

This clonotype appeared many times. DNA for the CDR3: TGTGCCAGCTCACCACCGAGAGACTCCTACGAGCAGTACTTC. Residues: CASSPPRDSYEQYF. The J gene is TRBJ2-7, the V gene TRBV18, with D hard to call. The V and J ends lost 0 bases and 0 bases respectively, with 6 bases between them. Germline V CDR1 and CDR2: KGHSH, LQKENI. The CDR3 is 14 amino acids.

Comment on this clonotype: A junction boundary mismatches the germline segment, possibly from a read error. CDR3 in amino acids: CASSYQVRGGQGTQYF. CDR3 nucleotides: TGTGCCAGCAGTTACCAAGTCAGAGGGGGACAAGGGACCCAGTACTTC. V gene TRBV6-6 combines with J gene TRBJ2-5; tentatively, D is TRBD1 (6 bases). Germline CDR1 and CDR2: MNHNY and SVGAGI (reference sequence). The CDR3 consists of 16 residues.

This clonotype was detected many times. The chain uses TRBV5-1 and TRBJ2-5; 7 bases map to TRBD2. CDR1 and CDR2 from the germline V gene are SGHRS and YFSETQ. V lost 4 bases to trimming and J lost 4 bases; unmatched junction nucleotides: 10. The CDR3 has 15 residues. The CDR3 bases are TGCGCCAGCAGCCAATTTGCGGGAGAAACAGAGACCCAGTACTTC. It specifies CASSQFAGETETQYF. Variable domain in full (rest from reference TRBV5-1 and TRBJ2-5): KAGVTQTPRYLIKTRGQQVTLSCSPISGHRSVSWYQQTPGQGLQFLFEYFSETQRNKGNFPGRFSGRQFSNSRSEMNVSTLELGDSALYLCASSQFAGETETQYFGPGTRLLVL.

The sample holds a few counts of this clonotype. The rearrangement uses TRBV30 and TRBJ2-5; D perhaps matches TRBD2 (5 bases). The CDR3 is 13 residues long. The V gene's germline CDR1 is GTSNPN and CDR2 SVGIG (reference sequence). Trimming cost V 2 bases and J 0 bases, with 7 bases left between them. CDR3 sequence: CAWSPGNQETQYF. The DNA of the CDR3 is TGTGCCTGGAGTCCGGGGAACCAAGAGACCCAGTACTTC.

V usage is TRBV6-1 and J usage is TRBJ2-5; D possibly corresponds to TRBD2 (5 bases). V gave up 8 bases and J gave up 5 bases, with 15 bases separating them. There are 13 residues in the CDR3. Per the germline V gene, CDR1 is MNHNS and CDR2 is SASEGT. The CDR3 region is CASGRELVETQYF. CDR3 DNA sequence: TGTGCCAGCGGAAGGGAGTTGGTGGAGACCCAGTACTTC.

The chain uses TRBV28 and TRBJ2-1, with TRBD2 matching over 8 bases. Looked up from germline, CDR1 is MDHEN and CDR2 is SYDVKM. The V gene end was trimmed by 2 bases and the J gene end by 8 bases; junction bases not matched to a gene: 8. The CDR3 length is 15 residues. The chain's CDR3 is CASSLAGGSQDEQFF. CDR3 nucleotide sequence: TGTGCCAGCAGTTTAGCGGGAGGATCGCAGGATGAGCAGTTCTTC.